This T cell receptor (beta chain) was retrieved from a study of shared clonotypes between healthy human individuals. Germline trimming cut 5 bases from V and 6 bases from J; bases unmatched to any gene: 21. The V gene's germline CDR1 is SEHNR and CDR2 FQNEAQ (reference sequence). CDR3 size: 18 residues. Adult Caucasians living in Nashville, Tennessee made up all of the donors. Several immunoSEQ plates received, in even portions, the genomic DNA of each subset. TCRdb keeps only in-frame clones here, not all; method: immunoSEQ multiplex PCR. Altogether some 2,400,000 clones are present, 95% being singletons, with the ten largest covering roughly 0.13%.

This TCR was recovered from a man aged 18 to 35 in good health. The chain couples TRBV7-9 to TRBJ2-7; TRBD1 matches at 8 bases. The sequenced sample consisted of naive CD4+ T cells sorted from blood. Stated subset: CD45RA+ positively selected. The CDR3 here is CASSVMGQGAPNSGEQYF. CDR3 DNA sequence: TGTGCCAGCAGCGTTATGGGGCAGGGGGCCCCTAATAGTGGCGAGCAGTACTTC.